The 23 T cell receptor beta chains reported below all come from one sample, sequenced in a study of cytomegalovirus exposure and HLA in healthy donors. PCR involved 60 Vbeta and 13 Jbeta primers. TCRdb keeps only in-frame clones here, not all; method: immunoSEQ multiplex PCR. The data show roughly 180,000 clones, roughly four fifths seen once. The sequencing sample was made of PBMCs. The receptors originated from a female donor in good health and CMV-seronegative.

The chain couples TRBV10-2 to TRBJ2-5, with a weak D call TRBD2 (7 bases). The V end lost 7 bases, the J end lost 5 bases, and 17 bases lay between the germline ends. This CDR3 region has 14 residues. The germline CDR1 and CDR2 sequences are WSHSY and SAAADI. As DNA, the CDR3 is TGCGCCAGCAACCACCTGGGGGGGGGCGAGACCCAGTACTTC. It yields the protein CASNHLGGGETQYF.

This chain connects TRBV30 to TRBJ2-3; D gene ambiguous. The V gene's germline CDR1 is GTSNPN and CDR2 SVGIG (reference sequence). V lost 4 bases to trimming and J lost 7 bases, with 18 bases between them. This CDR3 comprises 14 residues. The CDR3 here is CAWNRGGSPNTQYF. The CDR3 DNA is TGTGCCTGGAATCGAGGCGGTTCTCCGAATACGCAGTATTTT.

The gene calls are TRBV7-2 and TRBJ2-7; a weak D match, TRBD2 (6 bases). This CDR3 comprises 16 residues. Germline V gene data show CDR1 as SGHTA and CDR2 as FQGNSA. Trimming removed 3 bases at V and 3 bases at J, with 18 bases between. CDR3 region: CASSLSKLASNYEQYF. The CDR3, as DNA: TGTGCCAGCAGCTTGTCAAAACTAGCTTCGAACTACGAGCAGTACTTC. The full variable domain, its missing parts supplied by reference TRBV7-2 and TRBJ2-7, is GAGVSQSPSNKVTEKGKDVELRCDPISGHTALYWYRQSLGQGLEFLIYFQGNSAPDKSGLPSDRFSAERTGGSVSTLTIQRTQQEDSAVYLCASSLSKLASNYEQYFGPGTRLTVT.

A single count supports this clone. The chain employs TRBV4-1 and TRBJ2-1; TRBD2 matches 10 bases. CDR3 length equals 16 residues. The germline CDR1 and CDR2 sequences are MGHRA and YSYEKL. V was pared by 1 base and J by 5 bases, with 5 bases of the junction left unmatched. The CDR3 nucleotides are TGCGCCAGCAGCCAAGTGGGCCTAGCGGGGGACAATGAGCAGTTCTTC. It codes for CASSQVGLAGDNEQFF.

CDR3 sequence: CASSPMTDFLAKNIQYF. As DNA, the CDR3 is TGTGCCAGCAGCCCCATGACGGACTTTCTAGCCAAAAACATTCAGTACTTC. This rearrangement joins TRBV27 to TRBJ2-4; D is possibly TRBD2 (5 bases). This CDR3 is built from 17 residues. Germline-derived CDR1 and CDR2 are MNHEY and SMNVEV (reference sequence). The germline V and J ends were trimmed by 6 bases and 0 bases, with 18 bases remaining between them.

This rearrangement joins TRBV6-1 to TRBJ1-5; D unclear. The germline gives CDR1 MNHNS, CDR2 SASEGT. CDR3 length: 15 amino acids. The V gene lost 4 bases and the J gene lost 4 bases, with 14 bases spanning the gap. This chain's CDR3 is CASSVTYRGNQPQHF. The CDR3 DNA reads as TGTGCCAGCAGTGTTACGTACCGCGGTAATCAGCCCCAGCATTTT.

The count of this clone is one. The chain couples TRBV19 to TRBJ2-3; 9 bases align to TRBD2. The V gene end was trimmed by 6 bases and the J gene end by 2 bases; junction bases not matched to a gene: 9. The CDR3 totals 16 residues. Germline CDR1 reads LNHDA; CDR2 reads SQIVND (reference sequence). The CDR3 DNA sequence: TGTGCCAGTAGGTCTAGCGGGGATGCCTTCACAGATACGCAGTATTTT. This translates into CASRSSGDAFTDTQYF. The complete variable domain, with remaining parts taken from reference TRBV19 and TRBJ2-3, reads DGGITQSPKYLFRKEGQNVTLSCEQNLNHDAMYWYRQDPGQGLRLIYYSQIVNDFQKGDIAEGYSVSREKKESFPLTVTSAQKNPTAFYLCASRSSGDAFTDTQYFGPGTRLTVL.

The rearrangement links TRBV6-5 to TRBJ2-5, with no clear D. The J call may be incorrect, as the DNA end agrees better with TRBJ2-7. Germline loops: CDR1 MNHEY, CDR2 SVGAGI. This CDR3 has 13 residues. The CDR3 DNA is TGTGCCAGCAGTTACTCGTCCCGCTACGAGCAGTACTTC. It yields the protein CASSYSSRYEQYF.

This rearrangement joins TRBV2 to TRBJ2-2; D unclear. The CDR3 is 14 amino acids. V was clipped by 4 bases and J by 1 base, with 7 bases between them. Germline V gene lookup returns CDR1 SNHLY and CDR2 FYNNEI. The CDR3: CASSVGRNTGELFF. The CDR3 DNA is TGTGCCAGCAGTGTGGGCCGGAACACCGGGGAGCTGTTTTTT.

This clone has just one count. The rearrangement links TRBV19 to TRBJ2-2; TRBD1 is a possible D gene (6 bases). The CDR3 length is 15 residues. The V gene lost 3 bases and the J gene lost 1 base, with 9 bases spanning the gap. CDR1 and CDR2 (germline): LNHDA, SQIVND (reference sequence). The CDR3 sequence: CASSISGVNTGELFF. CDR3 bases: TGTGCCAGTAGTATCTCAGGGGTGAACACCGGGGAGCTGTTTTTT.

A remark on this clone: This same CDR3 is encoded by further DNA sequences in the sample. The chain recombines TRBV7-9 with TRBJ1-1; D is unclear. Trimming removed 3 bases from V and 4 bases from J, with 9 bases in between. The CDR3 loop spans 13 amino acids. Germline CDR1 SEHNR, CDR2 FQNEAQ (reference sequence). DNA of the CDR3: TGTGCCAGCAGCTTGGGTGGAGGCACTGAAGCTTTCTTT. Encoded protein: CASSLGGGTEAFF.

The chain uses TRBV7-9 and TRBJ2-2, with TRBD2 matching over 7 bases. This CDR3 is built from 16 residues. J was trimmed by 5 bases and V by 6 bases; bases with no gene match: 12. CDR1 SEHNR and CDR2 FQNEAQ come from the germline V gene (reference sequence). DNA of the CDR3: TGTGCCAGCAGATCCCGAGGGCTAGCGGAAACCGGGGAGCTGTTTTTT. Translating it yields CASRSRGLAETGELFF.

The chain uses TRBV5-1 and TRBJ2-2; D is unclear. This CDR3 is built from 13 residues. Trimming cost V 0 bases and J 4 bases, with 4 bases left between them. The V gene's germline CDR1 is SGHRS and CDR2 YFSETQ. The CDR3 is CASSLAVTGELFF. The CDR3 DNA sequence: TGCGCCAGCAGCTTGGCCGTCACCGGGGAGCTGTTTTTT.

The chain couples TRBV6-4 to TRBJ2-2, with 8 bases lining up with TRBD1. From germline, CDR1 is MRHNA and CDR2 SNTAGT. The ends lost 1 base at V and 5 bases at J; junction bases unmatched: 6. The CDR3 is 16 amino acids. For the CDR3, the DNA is TGTGCCAGCAGTGACTGGAGACAGGGGTGGACCGGGGAGCTGTTTTTT. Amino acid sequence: CASSDWRQGWTGELFF.

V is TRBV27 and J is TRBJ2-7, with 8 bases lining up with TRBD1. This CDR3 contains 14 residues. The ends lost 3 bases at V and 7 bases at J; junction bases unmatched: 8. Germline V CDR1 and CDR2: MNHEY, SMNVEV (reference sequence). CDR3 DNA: TGTGCCAGCAGTTTGGGCCAGGGGGCGGGAGAGCAGTACTTC. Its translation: CASSLGQGAGEQYF.

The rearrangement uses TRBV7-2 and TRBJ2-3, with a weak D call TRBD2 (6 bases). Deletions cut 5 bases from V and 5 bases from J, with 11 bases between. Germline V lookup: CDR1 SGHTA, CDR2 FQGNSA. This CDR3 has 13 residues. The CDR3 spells CASSKGLGDTQYF. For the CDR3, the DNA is TGTGCCAGCAGCAAGGGACTCGGAGATACGCAGTATTTT.

The chain's CDR3 is CASSVATTGDLHF. As DNA, the CDR3 is TGTGCCAGCAGCGTAGCTACGACGGGGGATCTCCACTTT. The chain combines TRBV9 with TRBJ1-6, with a possible D match to TRBD1 (5 bases). The CDR3 runs to 13 residues. CDR1 is SGDLS and CDR2 is YYNGEE in the germline V gene. The ends were cut back, 0 bases at V and 16 bases at J, with 14 bases in the middle. Variable domain in full (rest from reference TRBV9 and TRBJ1-6): DSGVTQTPKHLITATGQRVTLRCSPRSGDLSVYWYQQSLDQGLQFLIQYYNGEERAKGNILERFSAQQFPDLHSELNLSSLELGDSALYFCASSVATTGDLHFGNGTRLTVT.

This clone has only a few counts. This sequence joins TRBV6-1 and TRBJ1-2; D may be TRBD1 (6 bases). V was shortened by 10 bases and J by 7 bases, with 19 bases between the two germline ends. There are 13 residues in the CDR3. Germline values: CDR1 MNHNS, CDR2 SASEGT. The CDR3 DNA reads TGTGCCACCACACCGTTATCAGGGGTTGGCTACACCTTC. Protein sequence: CATTPLSGVGYTF.

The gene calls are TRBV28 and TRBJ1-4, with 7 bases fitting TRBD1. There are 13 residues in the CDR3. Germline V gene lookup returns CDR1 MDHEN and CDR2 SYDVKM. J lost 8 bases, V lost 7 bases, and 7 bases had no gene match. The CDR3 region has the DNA TGTGCCAGCAATAGGGACAGAAACGAAAAACTGTTTTTT. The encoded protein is CASNRDRNEKLFF.

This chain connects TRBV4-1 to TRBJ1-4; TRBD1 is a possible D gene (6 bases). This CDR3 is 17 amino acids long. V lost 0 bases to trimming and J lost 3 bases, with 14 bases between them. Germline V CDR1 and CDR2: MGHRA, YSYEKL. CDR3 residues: CASSQDLRTEANEKLFF. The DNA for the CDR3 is TGCGCCAGCAGCCAAGATCTTCGGACAGAGGCTAATGAAAAACTGTTTTTT.

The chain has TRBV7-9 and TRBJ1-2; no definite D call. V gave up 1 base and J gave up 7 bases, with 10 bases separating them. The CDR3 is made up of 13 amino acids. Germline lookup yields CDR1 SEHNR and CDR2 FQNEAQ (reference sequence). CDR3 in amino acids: CASSLEGTSGYTF. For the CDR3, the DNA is TGTGCCAGCAGCTTAGAGGGCACTAGTGGCTACACCTTC.

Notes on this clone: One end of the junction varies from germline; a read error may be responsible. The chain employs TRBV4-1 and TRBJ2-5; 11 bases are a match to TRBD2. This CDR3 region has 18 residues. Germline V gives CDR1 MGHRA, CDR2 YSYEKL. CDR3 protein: CASSQESTSGSEGETQYF. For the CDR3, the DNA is TGCGCCAGCAGCCAAGAATCAACTAGCGGGAGCGAGGGGGAGACTCAGTACTTC.

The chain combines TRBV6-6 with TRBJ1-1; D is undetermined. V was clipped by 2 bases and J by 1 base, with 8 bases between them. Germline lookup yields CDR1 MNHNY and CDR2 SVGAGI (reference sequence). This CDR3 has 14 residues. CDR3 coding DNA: TGTGCCAGCAGTTACCTAGGTCAGAACACTGAAGCTTTCTTT. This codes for CASSYLGQNTEAFF.